The clone carrying this T cell receptor beta chain appeared a few times. The antigen is unknown. Each donor was a healthy Caucasian individual from Russia, aged 6 to 90. Combining a sample-barcoded 5' primer with a J-beta primer mix, a second PCR ran for roughly 7 to 12 cycles. TCRdb processed the 5' RACE reads anew with MiXCR; each CDR3 protein has one entry. The sample lists about a million distinct CDR3 sequences; roughly 51% were seen once. The CDR3 is 11 residues long. Germline V gene data show CDR1 as DFQATT and CDR2 as SNEGSKA (reference sequence). The data are from a study of blood T cells in healthy people across ages. Regarding the study as a whole: More naive CD4+ cells and higher diversity were found in long-lived than in aged donors.

The chain couples TRBV20-1 to TRBJ1-4; D unclear. Input material: blood. This clonotype was sampled from a woman aged 55-70 years in good health. The DNA of the CDR3 is TGCAAGGTCGGCGGGGAAGAAAAACTGTTTTTT. It encodes CKVGGEEKLFF.